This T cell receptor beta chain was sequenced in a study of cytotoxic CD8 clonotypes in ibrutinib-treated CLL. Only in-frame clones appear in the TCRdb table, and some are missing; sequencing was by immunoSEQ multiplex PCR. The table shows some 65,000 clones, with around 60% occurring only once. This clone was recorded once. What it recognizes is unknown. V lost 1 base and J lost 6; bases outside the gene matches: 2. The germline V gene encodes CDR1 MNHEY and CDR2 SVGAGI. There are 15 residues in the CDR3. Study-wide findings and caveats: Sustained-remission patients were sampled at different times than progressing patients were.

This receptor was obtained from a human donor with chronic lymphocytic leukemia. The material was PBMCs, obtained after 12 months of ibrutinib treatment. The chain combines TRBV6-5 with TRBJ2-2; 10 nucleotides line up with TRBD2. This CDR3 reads CASSYLAGGPGELFF. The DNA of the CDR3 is TGTGCCAGCAGTTACTTAGCGGGAGGCCCCGGGGAGCTGTTTTTT.